The T cell receptor beta chain described here comes from a study of blood T cell repertoires in COVID-19. There are 14 residues in the CDR3. The V segment lost 10 bases and the J segment 10 bases; nucleotides outside the gene matches: 10. In germline, CDR1 is ENHRY, CDR2 SYGVKD. Measured with immunoSEQ multiplex PCR; TCRdb has only the in-frame clones, and not every one. The sample shows about 330,000 clones, more than 75% of them seen only once. The study recruited people aged roughly 18 to 95 years across roughly 25 US areas. Cohort 3 recovered donors had two negative PCRs, clearance, or symptom resolution.

V and J are TRBV10-3 and TRBJ1-6; TRBD1 agrees at 10 bases. The sequenced sample was PBMCs or T cells enriched from blood (not recorded which). The receptor was isolated from a woman aged 25 to 45 who had recovered from COVID-19. CDR3 loop: CASQPDRGGSPLHF. CDR3 DNA: TGTGCCAGCCAACCGGACAGGGGGGGGTCACCCCTCCACTTT.